The clone carrying this T cell receptor (beta chain) was recorded at least ten times. TCRdb re-derived calls from the RT-PCR reads in MiXCR, one entry per CDR3 protein. Seen here are around 27,000 distinct CDR3 sequences, over 7% observed once, and the top ten hold around 50%. This sample was included in a study of patients and donors after allogeneic stem cell transplantation. This CDR3 region has 17 residues. The V and J ends lost 3 bases and 7 bases, in that order; junction bases with no gene match: 11. Germline CDR1 and CDR2: SEHNR and FQNEAQ (reference sequence). Sequencing was done on a sample of blood, either unsorted or a sorted T cell fraction (not recorded which). The TCR comes from a human donor who was either an allogeneic HSCT recipient or a stem cell or donor lymphocyte infusion donor (not recorded which). It is not recorded whose cells these are; they may come from a transplant donor. V and J are TRBV7-9 and TRBJ2-7; 14 bases fit TRBD2. Here the CDR3 reads CASSFSAGLAGVGEQYF. The DNA of the CDR3 is TGTGCCAGCAGCTTTTCTGCGGGACTAGCGGGAGTTGGTGAGCAGTACTTC.